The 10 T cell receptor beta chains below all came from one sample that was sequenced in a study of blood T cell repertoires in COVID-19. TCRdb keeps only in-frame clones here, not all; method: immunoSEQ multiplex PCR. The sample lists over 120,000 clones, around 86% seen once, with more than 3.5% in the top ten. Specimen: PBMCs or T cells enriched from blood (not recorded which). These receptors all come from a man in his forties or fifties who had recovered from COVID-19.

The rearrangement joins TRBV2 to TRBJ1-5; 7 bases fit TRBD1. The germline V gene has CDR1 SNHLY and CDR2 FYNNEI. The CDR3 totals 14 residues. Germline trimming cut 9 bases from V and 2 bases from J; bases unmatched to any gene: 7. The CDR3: CASTPTGGNQPQHF. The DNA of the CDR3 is TGTGCCAGTACACCAACAGGGGGCAATCAGCCCCAGCATTTT. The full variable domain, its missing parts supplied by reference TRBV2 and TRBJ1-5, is EPEVTQTPSHQVTQMGQEVILRCVPISNHLYFYWYRQILGQKVEFLVSFYNNEISEKSEIFDDQFSVERPDGSNFTLKIRSTKLEDSAMYFCASTPTGGNQPQHFGDGTRLSIL.

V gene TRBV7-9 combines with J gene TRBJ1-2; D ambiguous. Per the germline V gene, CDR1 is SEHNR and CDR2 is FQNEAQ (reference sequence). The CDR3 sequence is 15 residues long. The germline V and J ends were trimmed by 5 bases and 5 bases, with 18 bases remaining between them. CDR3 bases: TGTGCCAGCAGCGATATAAGGGAGTTGAGGTATGGCTACACCTTC. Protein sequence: CASSDIRELRYGYTF.

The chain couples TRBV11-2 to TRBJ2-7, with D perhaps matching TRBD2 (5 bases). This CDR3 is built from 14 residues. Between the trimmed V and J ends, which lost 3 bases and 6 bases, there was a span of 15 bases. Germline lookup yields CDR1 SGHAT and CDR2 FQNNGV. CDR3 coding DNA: TGTGCCAGCAGCTTTCGGCCTAGCTCATTCGAGCAGTACTTC. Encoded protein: CASSFRPSSFEQYF.

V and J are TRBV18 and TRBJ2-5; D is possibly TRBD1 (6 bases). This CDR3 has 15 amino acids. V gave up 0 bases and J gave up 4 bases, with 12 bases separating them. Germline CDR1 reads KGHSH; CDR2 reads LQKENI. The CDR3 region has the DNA TGTGCCAGCTCACCACCAGGGGGTGTGGCAGAGACCCAGTACTTC. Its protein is CASSPPGGVAETQYF.

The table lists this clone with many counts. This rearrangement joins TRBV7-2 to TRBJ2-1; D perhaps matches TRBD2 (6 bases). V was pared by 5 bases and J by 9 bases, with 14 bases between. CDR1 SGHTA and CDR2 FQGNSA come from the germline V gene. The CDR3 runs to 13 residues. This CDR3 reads CASSTRTIPEQFF. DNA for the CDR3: TGTGCCAGCAGCACCCGGACTATACCTGAGCAGTTCTTC.

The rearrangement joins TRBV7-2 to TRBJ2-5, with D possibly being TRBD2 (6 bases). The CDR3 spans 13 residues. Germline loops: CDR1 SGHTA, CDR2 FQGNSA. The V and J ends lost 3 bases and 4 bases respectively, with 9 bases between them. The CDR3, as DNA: TGTGCCAGCAGCTTTTCCGGGGGAGAGACCCAGTACTTC. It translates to CASSFSGGETQYF.

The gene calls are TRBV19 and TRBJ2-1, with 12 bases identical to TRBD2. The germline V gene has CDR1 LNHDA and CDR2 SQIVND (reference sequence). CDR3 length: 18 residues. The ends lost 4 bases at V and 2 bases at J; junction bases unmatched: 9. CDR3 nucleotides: TGTGCCAGTAGTAAAAGGACTAGCGGGATCACGACCTACAATGAGCAGTTCTTC. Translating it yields CASSKRTSGITTYNEQFF.

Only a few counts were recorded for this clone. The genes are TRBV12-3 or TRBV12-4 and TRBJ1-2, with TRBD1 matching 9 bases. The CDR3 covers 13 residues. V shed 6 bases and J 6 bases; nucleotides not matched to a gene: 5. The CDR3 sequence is CASRGDRVHGYTF. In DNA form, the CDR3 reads TGTGCCAGCAGGGGGGACAGGGTACATGGCTACACCTTC.

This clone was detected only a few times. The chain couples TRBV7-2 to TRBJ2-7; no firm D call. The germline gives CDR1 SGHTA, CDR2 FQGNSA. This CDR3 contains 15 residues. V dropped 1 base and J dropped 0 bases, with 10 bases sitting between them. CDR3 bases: TGTGCCAGCAGCTTAGAGTGGGCGAGCTCCTACGAGCAGTACTTC. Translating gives CASSLEWASSYEQYF.

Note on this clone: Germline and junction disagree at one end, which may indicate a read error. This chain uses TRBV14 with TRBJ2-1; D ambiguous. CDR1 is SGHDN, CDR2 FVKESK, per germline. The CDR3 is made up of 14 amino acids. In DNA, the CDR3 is TGTGCCAGCAGCCGGCCCATAGGCTACAGTGAGCAGTTCTTC. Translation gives CASSRPIGYSEQFF. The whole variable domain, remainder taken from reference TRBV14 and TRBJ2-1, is EAGVTQFPSHSVIEKGQTVTLRCDPISGHDNLYWYRRVMGKEIKFLLHFVKESKQDESGMPNNRFLAERTGGTYSTLKVQPAELEDSGVYFCASSRPIGYSEQFFGPGTRLTVL.